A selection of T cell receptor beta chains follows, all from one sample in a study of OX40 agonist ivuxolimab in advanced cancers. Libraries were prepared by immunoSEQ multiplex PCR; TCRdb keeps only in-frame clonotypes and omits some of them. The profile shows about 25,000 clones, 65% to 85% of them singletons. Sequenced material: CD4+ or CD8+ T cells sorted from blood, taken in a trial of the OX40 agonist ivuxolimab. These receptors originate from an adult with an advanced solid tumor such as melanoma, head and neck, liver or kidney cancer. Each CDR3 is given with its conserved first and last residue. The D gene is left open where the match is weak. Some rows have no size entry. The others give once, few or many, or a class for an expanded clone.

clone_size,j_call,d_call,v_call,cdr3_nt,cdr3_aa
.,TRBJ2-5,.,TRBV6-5,TGTGCCAGCAGCTTCGGACATTTCCAAGAGACCCAGTACTTC,CASSFGHFQETQYF
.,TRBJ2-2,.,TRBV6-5,TGTGCCAGCAGTTACTCCCCCGCCACCGGGGAGCTGTTTTTT,CASSYSPATGELFF
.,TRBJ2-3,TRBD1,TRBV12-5,TGTGCTAGTGGTCTAGGACAGGGGAACATAGATACGCAGTATTTT,CASGLGQGNIDTQYF
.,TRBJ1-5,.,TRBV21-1,TGTGCCAGCAGAACACAGGGGTCATCTCAGCCCCAGCATTTT,CASRTQGSSQPQHF
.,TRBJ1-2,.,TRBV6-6,TGTGCCAGCAGTTACAGTCCTAACTATGGCTACACCTTC,CASSYSPNYGYTF
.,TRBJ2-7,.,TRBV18,TGTGCCAGCTCACCACCCACAGGGTTCCATCACTTC,CASSPPTGFHHF
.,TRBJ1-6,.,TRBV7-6,TGTGCCAGCAGCTTACTGTCAGAGAATAATTCACCCCTCCACTTT,CASSLLSENNSPLHF
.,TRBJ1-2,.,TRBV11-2,TGTGCCAGCAGCCCCGACGTACAGTTTAACTATGGCTACACCTTC,CASSPDVQFNYGYTF
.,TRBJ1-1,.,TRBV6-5,TGTGCCAGCAGTTACGCCGGACTAAGAACGGACACTGAAGCTTTCTTT,CASSYAGLRTDTEAFF
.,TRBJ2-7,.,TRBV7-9,TGTGCCAGCAGCCCAGGGTTCGGCCTCGCACTCGAGCAGTACTTC,CASSPGFGLALEQYF
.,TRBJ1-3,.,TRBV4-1,TGCGCCAGCAGCCAAGATTCAGTGACTGGAAACACCATATATTTT,CASSQDSVTGNTIYF
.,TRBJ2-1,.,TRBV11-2,TGTGCCAGCACCCTCGCCGGGACTTATTCCTACAATGAGCAGTTCTTC,CASTLAGTYSYNEQFF
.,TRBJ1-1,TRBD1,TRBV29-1,TGCAGCGGATCCCCGGGACAGGGGAACACTGAAGCTTTCTTT,CSGSPGQGNTEAFF
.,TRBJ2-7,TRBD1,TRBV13,TGTGCCAGCAGCCCTACCGGGACAGTCCGTTCCTACGAGCAGTACTTC,CASSPTGTVRSYEQYF
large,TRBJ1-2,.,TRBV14,TGTGCCAGCAGCCAAGCTCCGACACCGGGTATTCGTGGCTACACCTTC,CASSQAPTPGIRGYTF
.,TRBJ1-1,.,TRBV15,TGTGCCACCAGCAGAGAGGAGTCCCAGGGGAAGGCCCGCGGAGCTTTCTTT,CATSREESQGKARGAFF
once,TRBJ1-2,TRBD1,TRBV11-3,TGTGCCAGCAGCCAACAGGGGCCCTATGGCTACACCTTC,CASSQQGPYGYTF
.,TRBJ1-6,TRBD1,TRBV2,TGTGCCAGCAGTGACCGGGACAGGGGACGTTCACCCCTCCACTTT,CASSDRDRGRSPLHF
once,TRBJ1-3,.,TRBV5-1,TGCGCCAGCAGCCCCAGACAGGTCTCTGGAAACACCATATATTTT,CASSPRQVSGNTIYF
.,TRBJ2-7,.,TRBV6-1,TGTGCCAGCAGTGCAACCTCGGGGAGGGAGCAGTACTTC,CASSATSGREQYF
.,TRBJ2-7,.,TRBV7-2,TGTGCCAGCAGCTCACTCTACGAGCAGTACTTC,CASSSLYEQYF
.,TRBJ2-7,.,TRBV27,TGTGCCAGCAGTTTCGTGGGGGATCCATCCTACGAGCAGTACTTC,CASSFVGDPSYEQYF
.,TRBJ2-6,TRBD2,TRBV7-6,TGTGCCAGCAGCTTAATGGGGGGGTCTGGGGCCAACGTCCTGACTTTC,CASSLMGGSGANVLTF
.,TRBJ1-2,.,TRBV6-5,TGTGCCAGCAGCCTCGACAGCGGCTATGGCTACACCTTC,CASSLDSGYGYTF
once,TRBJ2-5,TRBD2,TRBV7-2,TGTGCCAGCAGCAGCGGGACTAGCGGCGAGACCCAGTACTTC,CASSSGTSGETQYF